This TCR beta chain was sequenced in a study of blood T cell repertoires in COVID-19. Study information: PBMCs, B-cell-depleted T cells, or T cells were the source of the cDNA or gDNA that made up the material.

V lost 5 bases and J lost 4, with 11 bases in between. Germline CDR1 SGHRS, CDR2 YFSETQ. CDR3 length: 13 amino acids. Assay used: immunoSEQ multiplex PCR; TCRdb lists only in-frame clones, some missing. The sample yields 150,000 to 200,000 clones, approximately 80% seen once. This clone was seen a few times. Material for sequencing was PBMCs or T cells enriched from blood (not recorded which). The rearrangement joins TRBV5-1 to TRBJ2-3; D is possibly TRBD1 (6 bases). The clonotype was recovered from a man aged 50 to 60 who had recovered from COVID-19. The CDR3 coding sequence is TGCGCCAGCAGAAACGACAGGTCAGATACGCAGTATTTT. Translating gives CASRNDRSDTQYF.